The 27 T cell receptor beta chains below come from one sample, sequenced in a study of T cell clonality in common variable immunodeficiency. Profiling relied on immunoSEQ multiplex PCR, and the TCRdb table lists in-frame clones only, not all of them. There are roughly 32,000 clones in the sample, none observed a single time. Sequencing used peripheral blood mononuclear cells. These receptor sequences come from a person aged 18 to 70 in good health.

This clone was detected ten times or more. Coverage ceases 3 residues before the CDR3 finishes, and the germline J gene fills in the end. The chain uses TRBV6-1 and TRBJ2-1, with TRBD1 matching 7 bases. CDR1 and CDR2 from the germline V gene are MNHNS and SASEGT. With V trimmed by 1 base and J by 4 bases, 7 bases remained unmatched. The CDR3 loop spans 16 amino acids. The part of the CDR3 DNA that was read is TGTGCCAGCAGTGAAGTACCGGGACAGAGATACAATGAG. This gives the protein CASSEVPGQRYNE. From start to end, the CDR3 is CASSEVPGQRYNEQFF.

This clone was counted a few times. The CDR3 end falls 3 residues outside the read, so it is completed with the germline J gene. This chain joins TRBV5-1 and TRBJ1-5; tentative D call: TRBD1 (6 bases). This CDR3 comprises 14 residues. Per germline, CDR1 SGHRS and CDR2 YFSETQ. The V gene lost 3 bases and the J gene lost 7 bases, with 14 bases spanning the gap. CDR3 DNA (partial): TGCGCCAGCAGCTCCGGACAGTCCAAGCAGCCC. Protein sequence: CASSSGQSKQP. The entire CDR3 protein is CASSSGQSKQPQHF.

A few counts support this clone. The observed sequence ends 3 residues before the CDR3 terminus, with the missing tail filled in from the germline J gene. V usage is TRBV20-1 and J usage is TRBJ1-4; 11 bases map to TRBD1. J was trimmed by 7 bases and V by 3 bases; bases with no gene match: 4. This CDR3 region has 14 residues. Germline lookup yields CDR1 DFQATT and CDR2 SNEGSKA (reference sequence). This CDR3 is CSARDRGPPEKLFF. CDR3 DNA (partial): TGCAGTGCTAGGGACAGGGGGCCACCTGAAAAA.

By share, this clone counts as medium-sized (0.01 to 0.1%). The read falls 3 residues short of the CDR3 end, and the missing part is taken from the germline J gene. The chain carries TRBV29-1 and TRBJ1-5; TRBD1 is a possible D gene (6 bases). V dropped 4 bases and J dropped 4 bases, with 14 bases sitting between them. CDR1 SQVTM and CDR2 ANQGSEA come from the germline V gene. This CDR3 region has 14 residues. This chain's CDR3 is CSVAVTGLNQPQHF. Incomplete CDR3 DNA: TGCAGCGTTGCGGTGACAGGATTAAATCAGCCC.

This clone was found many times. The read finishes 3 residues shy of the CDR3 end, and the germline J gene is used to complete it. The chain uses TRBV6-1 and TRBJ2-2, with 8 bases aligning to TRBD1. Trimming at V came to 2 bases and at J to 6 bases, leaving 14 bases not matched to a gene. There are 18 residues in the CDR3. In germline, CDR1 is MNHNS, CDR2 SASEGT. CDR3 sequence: CASSEIALGTGGPGELFF. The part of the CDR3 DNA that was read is TGTGCCAGCAGTGAAATCGCCCTTGGGACAGGAGGGCCCGGGGAG.

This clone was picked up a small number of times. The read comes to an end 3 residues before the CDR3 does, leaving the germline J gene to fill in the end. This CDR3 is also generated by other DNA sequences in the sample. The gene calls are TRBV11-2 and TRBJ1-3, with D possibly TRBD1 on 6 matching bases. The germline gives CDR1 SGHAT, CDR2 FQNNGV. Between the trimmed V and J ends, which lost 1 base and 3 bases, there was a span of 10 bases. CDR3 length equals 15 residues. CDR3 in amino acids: CASSLGDISGNTIYF. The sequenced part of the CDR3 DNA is TGTGCCAGCAGCTTAGGGGACATAAGTGGAAACACC. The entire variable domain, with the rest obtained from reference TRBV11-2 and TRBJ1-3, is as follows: EAGVAQSPRYKIIEKRQSVAFWCNPISGHATLYWYQQILGQGPKLLIQFQNNGVVDDSQLPKDRFSAERLKGVDSTLKIQPAKLEDSAVYLCASSLGDISGNTIYFGEGSWLTVV.

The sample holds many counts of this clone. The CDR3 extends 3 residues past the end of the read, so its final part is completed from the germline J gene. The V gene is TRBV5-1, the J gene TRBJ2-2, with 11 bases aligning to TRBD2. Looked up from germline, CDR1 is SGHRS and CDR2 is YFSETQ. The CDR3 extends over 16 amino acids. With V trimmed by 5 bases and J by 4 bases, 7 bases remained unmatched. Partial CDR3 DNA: TGCGCCAGCAGTTCTGTAGCGGGAGGGCCCACCGGGGAG. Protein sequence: CASSSVAGGPTGE. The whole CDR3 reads CASSSVAGGPTGELFF.

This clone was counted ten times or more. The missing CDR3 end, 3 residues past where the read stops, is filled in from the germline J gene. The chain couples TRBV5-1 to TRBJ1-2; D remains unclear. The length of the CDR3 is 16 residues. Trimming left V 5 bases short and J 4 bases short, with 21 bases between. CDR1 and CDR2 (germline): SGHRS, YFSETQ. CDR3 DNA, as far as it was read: TGCGCCAGCAGTTGGAACACAGATAATACCTTCTATGGC. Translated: CASSWNTDNTFYG. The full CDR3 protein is CASSWNTDNTFYGYTF.

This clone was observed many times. The sequenced CDR3 bases are TGCGCCAGCAGCCAGGGACAGGGGGCCAGGGCTAATGAAAAA. Translating gives CASSQGQGARANEK. The entire CDR3 protein reads CASSQGQGARANEKLFF. The rearrangement uses TRBV5-1 and TRBJ1-4; 12 nucleotides match TRBD1. The CDR3 is cut off 3 residues early in the read; its end comes from the germline J gene. This CDR3 has 17 amino acids. J was trimmed by 3 bases and V by 4 bases; bases with no gene match: 7. The germline V gene encodes CDR1 SGHRS and CDR2 YFSETQ.

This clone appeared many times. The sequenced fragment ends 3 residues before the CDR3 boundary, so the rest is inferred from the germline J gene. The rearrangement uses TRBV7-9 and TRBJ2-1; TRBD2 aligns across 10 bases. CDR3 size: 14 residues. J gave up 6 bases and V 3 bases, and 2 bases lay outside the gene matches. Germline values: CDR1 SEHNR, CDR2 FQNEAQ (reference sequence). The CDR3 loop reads CASSFRLAGNEQFF. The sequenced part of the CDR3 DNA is TGTGCCAGCAGCTTTCGACTAGCGGGCAATGAG.

The CDR3 here is CASRTGTEETQYF. CDR3 DNA, as far as it was read: TGTGCCAGCAGGACCGGGACAGAAGAGACG. The rearrangement uses TRBV2 and TRBJ2-3; TRBD1 matches 7 bases. The read ends 3 residues early relative to the CDR3; the germline J gene fills the gap. Looked up from germline, CDR1 is SNHLY and CDR2 is FYNNEI. The CDR3 length is 13 residues. Based on the CDR3 plus reference TRBV2 and TRBJ2-3, the full variable domain is EPEVTQTPSHQVTQMGQEVILRCVPISNHLYFYWYRQILGQKVEFLVSFYNNEISEKSEIFDDQFSVERPDGSNFTLKIRSTKLEDSAMYFCASRTGTEETQYFGPGTRLTVL.

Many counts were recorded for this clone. The CDR3 bases that were read are TGTGCCAGCAGCCCCCGGACGAGCGGGAGGTCGAATGAG. It specifies CASSPRTSGRSNE. The complete CDR3 protein is CASSPRTSGRSNEQFF. This rearrangement joins TRBV4-2 to TRBJ2-1, with 9 bases lining up with TRBD2. The read finishes 3 residues shy of the CDR3 end, and the germline J gene is used to complete it. Germline CDR1 is LGHNA and CDR2 is YNFKEQ. J gave up 7 bases and V 4 bases, and 11 bases lay outside the gene matches. This CDR3 is built from 16 residues.

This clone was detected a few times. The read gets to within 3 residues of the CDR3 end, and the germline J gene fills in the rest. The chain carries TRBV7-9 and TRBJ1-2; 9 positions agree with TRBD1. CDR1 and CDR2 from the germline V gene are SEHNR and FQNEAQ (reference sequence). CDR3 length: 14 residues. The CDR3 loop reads CASSSHGQGLSYTF. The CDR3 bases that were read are TGTGCCAGCAGCTCGCACGGACAGGGGTTGAGC.

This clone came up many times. Incomplete CDR3 DNA: TGTGCCAGCAGCGGACTAGCGGGAGCAACAGATACG. Translating it yields CASSGLAGATDT. Given in full, the CDR3 is CASSGLAGATDTQYF. V is TRBV7-9 and J is TRBJ2-3, with 13 bases aligning to TRBD2. The read terminates 3 residues before the CDR3 end, so the remaining end is supplied by the germline J gene. Per the germline V gene, CDR1 is SEHNR and CDR2 is FQNEAQ (reference sequence). The ends lost 5 bases at V and 3 bases at J; junction bases unmatched: 2. This CDR3 is 15 amino acids long.

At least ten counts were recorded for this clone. This CDR3 is CSAMGLAGGLFYNEQFF. The CDR3 bases that were read are TGCAGTGCCATGGGACTAGCGGGAGGATTATTTTACAATGAG. This chain connects TRBV20-1 to TRBJ2-1; 15 bases are a match to TRBD2. The CDR3 end lies 3 residues beyond the end of the read and is filled in from the germline J gene. The CDR3 runs to 17 residues. Germline assignment: CDR1 DFQATT and CDR2 SNEGSKA (reference sequence). Trimming at V came to 6 bases and at J to 4 bases, leaving 10 bases not matched to a gene.

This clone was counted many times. The CDR3 is CAWSGRGVETQYF. The part of the CDR3 DNA that was read is TGTGCCTGGAGTGGGAGGGGAGTGGAGACC. The chain recombines TRBV30 with TRBJ2-5; D is perhaps TRBD2 (6 bases). The read halts 3 residues ahead of the CDR3 end, with the missing end drawn from the germline J gene. There are 13 residues in the CDR3. CDR1 is GTSNPN and CDR2 is SVGIG in the germline V gene (reference sequence). V lost 1 base and J 5 bases, leaving 11 bases between the germline ends.

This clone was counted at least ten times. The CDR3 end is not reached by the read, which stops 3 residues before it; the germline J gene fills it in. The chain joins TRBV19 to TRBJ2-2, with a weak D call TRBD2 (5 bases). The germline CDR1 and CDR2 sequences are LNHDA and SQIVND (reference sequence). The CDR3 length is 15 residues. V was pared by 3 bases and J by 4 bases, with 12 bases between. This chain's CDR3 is CASSISSGLTGELFF. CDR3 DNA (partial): TGTGCCAGTAGTATTTCCAGCGGCCTCACCGGGGAG.

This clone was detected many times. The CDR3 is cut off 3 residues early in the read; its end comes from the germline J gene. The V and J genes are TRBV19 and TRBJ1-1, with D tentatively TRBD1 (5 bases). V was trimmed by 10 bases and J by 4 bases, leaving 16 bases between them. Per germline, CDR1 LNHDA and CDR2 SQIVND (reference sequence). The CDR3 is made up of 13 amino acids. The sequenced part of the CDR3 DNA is TGTGCCACCGGTTTGAGGACAACCACTGAA. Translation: CATGLRTTTE. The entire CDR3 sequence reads CATGLRTTTEAFF.

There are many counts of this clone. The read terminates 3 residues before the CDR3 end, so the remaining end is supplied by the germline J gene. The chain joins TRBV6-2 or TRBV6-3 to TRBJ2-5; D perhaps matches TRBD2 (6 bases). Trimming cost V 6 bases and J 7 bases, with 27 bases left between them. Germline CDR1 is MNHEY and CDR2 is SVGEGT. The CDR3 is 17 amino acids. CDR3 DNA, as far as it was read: TGTGCCAGCAGCCAGGGAACAGACTCTGTGGGTAGCGGGACC. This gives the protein CASSQGTDSVGSGT. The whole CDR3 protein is CASSQGTDSVGSGTQYF.

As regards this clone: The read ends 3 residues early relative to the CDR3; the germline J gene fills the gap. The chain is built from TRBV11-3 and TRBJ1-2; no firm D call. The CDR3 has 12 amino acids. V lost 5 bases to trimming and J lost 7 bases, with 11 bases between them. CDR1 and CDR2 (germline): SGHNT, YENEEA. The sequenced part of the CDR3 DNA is TGTGCCAGCAGCCCCGGCGGAGGTGGC. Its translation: CASSPGGGG. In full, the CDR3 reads CASSPGGGGYTF.

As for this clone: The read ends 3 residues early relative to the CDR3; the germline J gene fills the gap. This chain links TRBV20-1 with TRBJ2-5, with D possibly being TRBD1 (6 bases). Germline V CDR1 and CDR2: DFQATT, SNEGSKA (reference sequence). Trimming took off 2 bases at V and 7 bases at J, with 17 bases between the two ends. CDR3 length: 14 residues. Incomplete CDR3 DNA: TGCAGTGCTAGAATCGCGCGGGCACAGGGGACC. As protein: CSARIARAQGT. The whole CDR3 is CSARIARAQGTQYF.

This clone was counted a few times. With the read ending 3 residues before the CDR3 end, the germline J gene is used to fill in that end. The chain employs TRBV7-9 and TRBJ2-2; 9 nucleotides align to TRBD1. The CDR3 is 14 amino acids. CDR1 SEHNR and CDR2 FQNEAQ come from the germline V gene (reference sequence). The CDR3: CASSAQGAGEKLFF. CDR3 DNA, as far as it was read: TGTGCCAGCAGCGCACAGGGGGCAGGAGAAAAG.

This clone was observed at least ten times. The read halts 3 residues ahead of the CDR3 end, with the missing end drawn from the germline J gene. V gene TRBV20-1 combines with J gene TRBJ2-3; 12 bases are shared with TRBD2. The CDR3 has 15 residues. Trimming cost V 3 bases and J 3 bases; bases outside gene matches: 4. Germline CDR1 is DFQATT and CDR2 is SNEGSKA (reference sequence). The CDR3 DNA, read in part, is TGCAGTGCTAGGACTAGCGGGAGTCGGACAGATACG. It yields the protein CSARTSGSRTDT. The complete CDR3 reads CSARTSGSRTDTQYF.

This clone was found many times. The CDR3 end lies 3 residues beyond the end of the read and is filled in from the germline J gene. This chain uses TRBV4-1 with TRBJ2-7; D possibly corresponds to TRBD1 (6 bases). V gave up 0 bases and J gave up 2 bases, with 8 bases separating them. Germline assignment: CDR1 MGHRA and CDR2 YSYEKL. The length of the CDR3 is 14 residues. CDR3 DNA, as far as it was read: TGCGCCAGCAGCCAAGAGAGGGGGACCTACGAG. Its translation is CASSQERGTYE. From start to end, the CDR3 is CASSQERGTYEQYF.

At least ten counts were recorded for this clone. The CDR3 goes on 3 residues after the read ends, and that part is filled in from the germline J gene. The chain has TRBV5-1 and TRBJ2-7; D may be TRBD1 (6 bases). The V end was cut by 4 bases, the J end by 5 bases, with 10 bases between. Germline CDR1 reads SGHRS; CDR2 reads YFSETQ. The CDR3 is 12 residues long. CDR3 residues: CASSPTGHEQYF. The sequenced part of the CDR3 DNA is TGCGCCAGCAGCCCGACAGGACACGAG.

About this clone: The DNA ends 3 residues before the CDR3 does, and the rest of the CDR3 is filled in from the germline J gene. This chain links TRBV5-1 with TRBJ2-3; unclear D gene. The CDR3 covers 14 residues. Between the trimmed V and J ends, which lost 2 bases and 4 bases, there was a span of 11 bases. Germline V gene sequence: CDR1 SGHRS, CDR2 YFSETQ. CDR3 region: CASSLSNNPDTQYF. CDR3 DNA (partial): TGCGCCAGCAGCTTAAGTAACAACCCAGATACG.

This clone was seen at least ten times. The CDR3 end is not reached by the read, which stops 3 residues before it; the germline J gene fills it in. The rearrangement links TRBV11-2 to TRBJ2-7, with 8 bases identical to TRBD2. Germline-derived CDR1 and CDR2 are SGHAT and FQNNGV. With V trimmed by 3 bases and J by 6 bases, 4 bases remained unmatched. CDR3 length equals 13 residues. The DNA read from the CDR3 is TGTGCCAGCAGCTTCAGCGGGAGCTTCGAG. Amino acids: CASSFSGSFE. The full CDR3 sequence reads CASSFSGSFEQYF.